This record concerns one T cell receptor (beta chain) sequence. Its antigen remains unknown. This sample was included in a study of T-cell memory formation after mild COVID-19. Overall study findings and caveats: The study found contracting CD4+ clones mainly in CM and EM and contracting CD8+ clones in EMRA.

Losses at the gene ends were 2 bases for V and 5 bases for J; bases not matched to a gene: 9. This CDR3 spans 15 amino acids. The germline V gene has CDR1 KGHSH and CDR2 LQKENI. Via MiXCR, TCRdb re-called the 5' RACE reads, giving one row per CDR3 protein. The sample shows approximately 340,000 distinct CDR3 sequences, about 15% of them seen only once. Input material: PBMCs or a T cell subset sorted from them (not recorded which). The TCR was taken from a man aged 18 to 29 who had mild COVID-19 (a few samples of this study predate the infection). Cell type and time point are not known. The rearrangement uses TRBV18 and TRBJ2-7, with TRBD1 matching 7 bases. In DNA, the CDR3 is TGTGCCAGCTCACCAAGGGGGCTTTCCCCCAACGAGCAGTACTTC. This sequence encodes CASSPRGLSPNEQYF.